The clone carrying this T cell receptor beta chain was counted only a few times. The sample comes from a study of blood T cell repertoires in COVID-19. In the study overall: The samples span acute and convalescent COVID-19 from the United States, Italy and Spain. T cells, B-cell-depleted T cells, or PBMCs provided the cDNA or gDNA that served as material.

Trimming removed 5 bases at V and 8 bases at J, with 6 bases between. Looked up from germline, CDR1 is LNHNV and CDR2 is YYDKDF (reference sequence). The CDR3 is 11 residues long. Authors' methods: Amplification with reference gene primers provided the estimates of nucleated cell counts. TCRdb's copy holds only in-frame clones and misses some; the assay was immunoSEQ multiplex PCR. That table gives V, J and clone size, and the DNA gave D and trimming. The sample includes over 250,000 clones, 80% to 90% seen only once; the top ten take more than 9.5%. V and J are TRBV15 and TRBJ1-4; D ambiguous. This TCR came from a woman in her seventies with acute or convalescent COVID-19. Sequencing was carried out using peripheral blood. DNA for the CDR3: TGTGCCACCAGCTTGGGCGAAAAACTGTTTTTT. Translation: CATSLGEKLFF.